The clone carrying this TCR beta chain was recorded only once. Germline V CDR1 and CDR2: SGHRS, YFSETQ. This CDR3 comprises 15 residues. After removal of 4 bases from V and 3 bases from J, the junction contained 8 bases not matched to a gene. The entry originates in a study of blood T cell repertoires in COVID-19. TCRdb's table, derived via immunoSEQ multiplex PCR, lists solely in-frame clones and lacks some. The table lists tens of thousands of clones, 91% of them singletons. This receptor was obtained from a woman aged 45-59 years in a cohort sampled during active COVID-19. This sequence joins TRBV5-1 and TRBJ2-3, with 7 bases fitting TRBD1. Sequences were obtained from peripheral blood. The CDR3 is CASSPRGQGTDTQYF. For the CDR3, the DNA is TGCGCCAGCAGCCCTAGGGGGCAGGGGACAGATACGCAGTATTTT.